The 2 T cell receptor beta chains given below trace back to one sample, sequenced in a study of beta chain features in type 1 diabetes. Study-wide results and caveats: For Type 1 diabetes patients, all four CD4+ subsets carried TCRB CDR3s that were moderately but significantly shorter.

The antigens these receptors bind are not known. Every bit of the isolated RNA underwent reverse transcription, so sequencing read expressed TCRB transcripts. Data came from immunoSEQ multiplex PCR; TCRdb stores just in-frame clones and leaves some out. Altogether 630,000 or so clones are present, around 15% being singletons, with the ten largest covering roughly 0.04%. Sequenced sample: naive CD4+ T cells from blood. All receptors derive from a man between 18 and 29 years old with type 1 diabetes.

V usage is TRBV7-9 and J usage is TRBJ2-7; 14 bases match TRBD2. Trimming cost V 5 bases and J 6 bases; bases outside gene matches: 3. This CDR3 region has 14 residues. The germline CDR1 and CDR2 sequences are SEHNR and FQNEAQ (reference sequence). The CDR3 DNA is TGTGCCAGCAGCAGGGGACTAGCGGGGGTCGAGCAGTACTTC. It yields the protein CASSRGLAGVEQYF.

The genes are TRBV30 and TRBJ2-2; a possible D gene is TRBD2 (5 bases). The CDR3 is 15 residues long. With 1 base removed from V and 5 bases from J, the gap between germline ends came to 14 bases. CDR1 is GTSNPN, CDR2 SVGIG, per germline (reference sequence). DNA of the CDR3: TGTGCCTGGAGTGGGGCCCCGAGGGCGACCGGGGAGCTGTTTTTT. This sequence encodes CAWSGAPRATGELFF. The full variable domain, its missing parts supplied by reference TRBV30 and TRBJ2-2, is SQTIHQWPATLVQPVGSPLSLECTVEGTSNPNLYWYRQAAGRGLQLLFYSVGIGQISSEVPQNLSASRPQDRQFILSSKKLLLSDSGFYLCAWSGAPRATGELFFGEGSRLTVL.